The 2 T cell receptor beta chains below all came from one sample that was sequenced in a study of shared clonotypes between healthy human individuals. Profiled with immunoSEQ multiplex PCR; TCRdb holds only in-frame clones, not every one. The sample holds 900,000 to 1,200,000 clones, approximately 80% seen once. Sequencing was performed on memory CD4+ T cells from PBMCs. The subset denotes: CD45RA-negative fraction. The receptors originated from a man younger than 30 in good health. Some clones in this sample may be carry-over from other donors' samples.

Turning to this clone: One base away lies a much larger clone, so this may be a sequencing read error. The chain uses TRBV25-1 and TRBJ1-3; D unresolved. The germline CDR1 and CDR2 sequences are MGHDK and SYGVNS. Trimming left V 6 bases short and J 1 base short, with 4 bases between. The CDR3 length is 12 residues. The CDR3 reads CASRSSGNTIYF. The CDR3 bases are TGTGCCAGCAGATCTTCTGGAAACACCATATATTTT.

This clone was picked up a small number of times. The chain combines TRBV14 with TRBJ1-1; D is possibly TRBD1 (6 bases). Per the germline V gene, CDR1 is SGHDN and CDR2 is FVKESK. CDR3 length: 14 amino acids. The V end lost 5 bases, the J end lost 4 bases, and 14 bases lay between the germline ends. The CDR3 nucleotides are TGTGCCAGCAGCAAATGGGGAGGGGGCACTGAAGCTTTCTTT. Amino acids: CASSKWGGGTEAFF.